The rows below give T cell receptor beta chains drawn from one sample of a study of CD8+CD57+ T cells in acquired aplastic anemia. TCRdb analysed the reads with MiXCR anew, one entry per CDR3 protein. The sample yields roughly 190,000 distinct CDR3 sequences, 48% seen once. What was sequenced was sorted CD4+, CD8+, or CD8+CD57+ T cells (not recorded which) from PBMCs. Source of these receptors: a human donor with aplastic anemia. The CDR3 runs from the conserved cysteine through the conserved F or W. The D gene is left open where the match is weak. Size is omitted from some rows. Given values are once, few, many or a class for expanded clones.

v_gene	abundance	j_gene	d_gene	CDR3aa	CDR3nt
TRBV2	.	TRBJ2-7	.	CASYKPQEQYF	TGTGCCAGCTACAAGCCCCAGGAGCAGTACTTC
TRBV10-2	few	TRBJ2-7	.	CASRSDPSSYEQYF	TGCGCCAGCAGGAGTGATCCGAGCTCCTACGAGCAGTACTTC
TRBV2	.	TRBJ2-7	.	CASRVTQGEQYF	TGTGCCAGCAGGGTCACACAAGGCGAGCAGTACTTC
TRBV20-1	many	TRBJ2-5	TRBD2	CSAGLADTGETQYF	TGCAGTGCTGGACTAGCGGATACGGGGGAGACCCAGTACTTC
TRBV4-1	.	TRBJ1-5	.	CASSHGLGDGNQPQHF	TGCGCCAGCAGCCACGGCCTGGGGGACGGCAATCAGCCCCAGCATTTT
TRBV18	medium-sized	TRBJ2-5	.	CASSSDRVTQYF	TGTGCCAGCTCATCGGACAGAGTCACCCAGTACTTC
TRBV9	few	TRBJ1-6	.	CASSVTGQVGTLHF	TGTGCCAGCAGCGTAACAGGGCAGGTAGGGACCCTCCACTTT
TRBV9	.	TRBJ1-3	.	CASSVGPRGVGDTIYF	TGTGCCAGCAGCGTAGGCCCCCGGGGGGTTGGAGACACCATATATTTT
TRBV7-2	.	TRBJ1-1	.	CASSLAGDRMNTEAFF	TGTGCCAGCAGCTTAGCGGGAGACAGGATGAACACTGAAGCTTTCTTT
TRBV6-5	many	TRBJ2-1	.	CASSYPAGYEQFF	TGTGCCAGCAGTTATCCTGCAGGGTATGAGCAGTTCTTC
TRBV3-1	.	TRBJ2-1	.	CASSEFARNEQFF	TGTGCCAGCTCCGAATTCGCAAGAAATGAGCAGTTCTTC
TRBV2	many	TRBJ2-3	TRBD2	CASRTSGNTDTQYF	TGTGCCAGCCGGACTAGCGGGAACACAGATACGCAGTATTTT
TRBV10-1	.	TRBJ2-7	TRBD2	CAGHRPGLAVYGQYF	TGCGCCGGCCATCGACCGGGACTAGCGGTGTACGGGCAGTACTTC
TRBV11-1	.	TRBJ2-1	TRBD1	CASSLCRGSPYNEQFF	TGTGCCAGCAGCTTATGCAGGGGGAGCCCCTACAATGAGCAGTTCTTC
TRBV5-5	few	TRBJ2-2	.	CASSLPGAGGELFF	TGTGCCAGCAGCCTCCCAGGGGCCGGCGGGGAGCTGTTTTTT
TRBV11-1	many	TRBJ1-1	.	CASSPRGGNTEAFF	TGTGCCAGCAGCCCTAGAGGCGGGAACACTGAAGCTTTCTTT
TRBV29-1	few	TRBJ1-1	TRBD1	CSVAGQGIGNTEAFF	TGCAGCGTTGCTGGACAGGGCATCGGGAACACTGAAGCTTTCTTT
TRBV18	.	TRBJ2-3	TRBD2	CASSPYAVGLGTDTQYF	TGTGCCAGCTCACCATACGCCGTAGGACTAGGCACAGATACGCAGTATTTT
TRBV11-1	.	TRBJ2-1	TRBD2	CASSLARASGGNEQFF	TGTGCCAGCAGCTTAGCGAGGGCTAGCGGGGGTAATGAGCAGTTCTTC
TRBV24-1	once	TRBJ2-7	.	CATSDLGQGTYEQYF	TGTGCCACCAGTGATTTGGGGCAGGGAACGTACGAGCAGTACTTC
TRBV6-1	.	TRBJ2-3	TRBD2	CASRQTSGRGTDTQYF	TGTGCCAGCAGACAGACTAGCGGGAGGGGGACAGATACGCAGTATTTT
TRBV5-6	.	TRBJ1-1	TRBD1	CASSPLDRVTEAFF	TGTGCCAGCAGCCCTCTGGACAGGGTTACTGAAGCTTTCTTT
TRBV10-3	.	TRBJ2-1	.	CAISAPLIPKGEQFF	TGTGCCATCAGTGCTCCACTAATACCTAAGGGGGAGCAGTTCTTC
TRBV30	.	TRBJ1-5	TRBD1	CAWSTGQGKNQPQHF	TGTGCCTGGAGTACAGGACAGGGAAAGAATCAGCCCCAGCATTTT
TRBV9	.	TRBJ1-3	.	CASSVGQRGSGNTIYF	TGTGCCAGCAGCGTAGGGCAAAGGGGTTCTGGAAACACCATATATTTT
TRBV3-1	.	TRBJ1-2	TRBD1	CASSQDMGTGGGVYGYTF	TGTGCCAGCAGCCAAGATATGGGGACAGGGGGCGGCGTCTATGGCTACACCTTC